These 9 T cell receptor beta chains share one sample of origin, sequenced in a study of cytomegalovirus exposure and HLA in healthy donors. PCR amplification relied on 60 Vbeta primers (plus 13 Jbeta primers). The data were produced by immunoSEQ multiplex PCR, yet TCRdb's version contains in-frame clones alone and is incomplete. The sample includes some 110,000 clones, 78% of them seen just once. Sequenced input: PBMCs. The source of these receptors is a man aged 35-49 years in good health and CMV-seronegative.

This chain joins TRBV4-3 and TRBJ1-4, with 8 bases aligning to TRBD1. Trimming removed 7 bases from V and 8 bases from J; junction bases left unmatched: 6. The CDR3 is made up of 13 amino acids. Looked up from germline, CDR1 is LGHNA and CDR2 is YSLEER. CDR3 sequence: CASTVNRGEKLFF. The CDR3 DNA reads as TGCGCCAGCACCGTTAACAGGGGGGAAAAACTGTTTTTT.

A note on this clone: Distinct nucleotide sequences in the sample also encode this CDR3. The V call is TRBV7-9, the J call TRBJ1-6, with D perhaps matching TRBD1 (5 bases). Germline V gives CDR1 SEHNR, CDR2 FQNEAQ (reference sequence). This CDR3 contains 17 residues. Trimming took off 5 bases at V and 0 bases at J, with 14 bases between the two ends. CDR3 coding DNA: TGTGCCAGCAGCGCGACAGCTCTGAGCTCCTATAATTCACCCCTCCACTTT. Translated: CASSATALSSYNSPLHF.

The chain uses TRBV18 and TRBJ2-7; TRBD1 is a possible D gene (6 bases). The CDR3 covers 14 residues. Germline V gene data show CDR1 as KGHSH and CDR2 as LQKENI. V gave up 0 bases and J gave up 2 bases, with 8 bases separating them. CDR3 region: CASSPPRGTYEQYF. The CDR3 DNA reads TGTGCCAGCTCACCACCCAGGGGAACCTACGAGCAGTACTTC.

V and J are TRBV28 and TRBJ2-7, with 7 bases identical to TRBD1. V lost 2 bases and J lost 2; bases outside the gene matches: 9. This CDR3 is built from 16 residues. CDR1 is MDHEN and CDR2 is SYDVKM in the germline V gene. The CDR3 nucleotides are TGTGCCAGCAGTTTACAGCTGACAGGGACCCCCTACGAGCAGTACTTC. Translation: CASSLQLTGTPYEQYF.

This clone was seen only a few times. V gene TRBV7-8 combines with J gene TRBJ1-5, with D unclear. The length of the CDR3 is 12 residues. Per the germline V gene, CDR1 is SGHVS and CDR2 is FQNEAQ. V was clipped by 2 bases and J by 7 bases, with 6 bases between them. The CDR3 sequence: CASSLNEQPQHF. The CDR3 nucleotides are TGTGCCAGCAGCTTAAATGAGCAGCCCCAGCATTTT.

This clone was picked up one time. The rearrangement links TRBV14 to TRBJ1-4; no clear D. Trimming took off 5 bases at V and 4 bases at J, with 14 bases between the two ends. CDR1 and CDR2 (germline): SGHDN, FVKESK. This CDR3 is built from 15 residues. The DNA of the CDR3 is TGTGCCAGCAGCACCCGACGGGGTAATAATGAAAAACTGTTTTTT. Translation gives CASSTRRGNNEKLFF.

The rearrangement links TRBV6-5 to TRBJ1-1, with a possible D match to TRBD1 (5 bases). The V end lost 6 bases, the J end lost 2 bases, and 10 bases lay between the germline ends. Germline V CDR1 and CDR2: MNHEY, SVGAGI. There are 13 residues in the CDR3. CDR3 sequence: CASRRGENTEAFF. The CDR3 nucleotides are TGTGCCAGCAGGCGGGGGGAAAACACTGAAGCTTTCTTT.

V usage is TRBV9 and J usage is TRBJ2-5, with D perhaps matching TRBD1 (6 bases). The J call may be mistaken, given a closer DNA end match to TRBJ2-7. Germline CDR1 is SGDLS and CDR2 is YYNGEE. This CDR3 region has 13 residues. This chain's CDR3 is CASSVGAFYEQYF. CDR3 DNA: TGTGCCAGCAGCGTGGGGGCGTTCTACGAGCAGTACTTC.

The V and J genes are TRBV19 and TRBJ1-5; no clear D gene. CDR1 is LNHDA and CDR2 is SQIVND in the germline V gene (reference sequence). CDR3 length equals 13 residues. Trimming cost V 7 bases and J 9 bases, with 16 bases left between them. The CDR3 DNA follows: TGTGCCAGTACCCCGGGTCTATCCACGCCCCAGCATTTT. Encoded protein: CASTPGLSTPQHF.